The clone carrying this TCR beta chain was counted only a few times. The antigen is undetermined. Only in-frame clones appear in the TCRdb table, and some are missing; sequencing was by immunoSEQ multiplex PCR. The sample lists over 100,000 clones, 81% occurring once. These data come from a study of radiotherapy plus CTLA-4 blockade in lung cancer. Overall study context: Among all patients, roughly 19% showed objective responses, while 30% to 35% had disease control. Study-level results: Once radiotherapy plus ipilimumab had been given, TCR clones derived from tumor expanded in blood.

Focal radiation and CTLA-4 blockade (ipilimumab) were tested in chemo-refractory metastatic non-small-cell lung cancer patients. V lost 0 bases and J lost 3, with 10 bases in between. Germline V gene lookup returns CDR1 SGHRS and CDR2 YFSETQ. CDR3 length: 15 residues. The specimen was peripheral blood, collected from a patient treated with radiotherapy plus ipilimumab. The source of this sequence is a human donor with non-small cell lung cancer that progressed on radiotherapy plus ipilimumab. Some clones in this sample may be carry-over from other donors' samples. The chain recombines TRBV5-1 with TRBJ2-1; D remains ambiguous. For the CDR3, the DNA is TGCGCCAGCAGCTTGGTTGGCCCAGACTACAATGAGCAGTTCTTC. It encodes CASSLVGPDYNEQFF.